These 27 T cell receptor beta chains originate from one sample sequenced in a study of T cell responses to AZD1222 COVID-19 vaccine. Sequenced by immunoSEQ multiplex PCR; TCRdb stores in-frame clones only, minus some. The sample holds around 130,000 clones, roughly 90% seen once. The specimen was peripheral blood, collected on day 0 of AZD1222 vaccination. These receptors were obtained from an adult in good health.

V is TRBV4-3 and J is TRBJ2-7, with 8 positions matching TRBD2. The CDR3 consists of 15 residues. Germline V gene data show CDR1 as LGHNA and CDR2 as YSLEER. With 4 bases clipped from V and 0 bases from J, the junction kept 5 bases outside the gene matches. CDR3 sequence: CASSRAGVSSYEQYF. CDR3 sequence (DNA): TGCGCCAGCAGCCGAGCGGGGGTTAGCTCCTACGAGCAGTACTTC.

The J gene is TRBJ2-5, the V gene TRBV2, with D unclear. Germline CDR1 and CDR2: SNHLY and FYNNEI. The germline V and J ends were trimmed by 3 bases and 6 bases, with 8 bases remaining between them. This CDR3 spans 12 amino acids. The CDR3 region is CASSDSRKTQYF. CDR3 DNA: TGTGCCAGCAGTGACAGTCGAAAGACCCAGTACTTC.

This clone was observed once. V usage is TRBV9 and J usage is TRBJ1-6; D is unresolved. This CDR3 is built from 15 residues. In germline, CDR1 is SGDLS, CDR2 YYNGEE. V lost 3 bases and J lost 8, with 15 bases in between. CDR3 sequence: CASSAPFDRDSPLHF. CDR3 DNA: TGTGCCAGCAGCGCGCCTTTCGACCGGGATTCACCCCTCCACTTT.

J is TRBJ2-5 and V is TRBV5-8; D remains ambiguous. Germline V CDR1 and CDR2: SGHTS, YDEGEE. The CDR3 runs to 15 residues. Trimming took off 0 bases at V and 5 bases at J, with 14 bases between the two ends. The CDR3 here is CASSLATHSGETQYF. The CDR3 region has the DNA TGTGCCAGCAGCTTGGCCACGCATTCGGGCGAGACCCAGTACTTC.

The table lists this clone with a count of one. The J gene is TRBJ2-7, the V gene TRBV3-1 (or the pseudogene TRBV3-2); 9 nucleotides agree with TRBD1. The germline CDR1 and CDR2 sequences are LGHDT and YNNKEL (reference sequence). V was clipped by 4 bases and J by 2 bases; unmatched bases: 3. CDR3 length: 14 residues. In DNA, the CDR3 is TGTGCCAGCAGCCCGGGACAGGGCCCCTACGAGCAGTACTTC. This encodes CASSPGQGPYEQYF.

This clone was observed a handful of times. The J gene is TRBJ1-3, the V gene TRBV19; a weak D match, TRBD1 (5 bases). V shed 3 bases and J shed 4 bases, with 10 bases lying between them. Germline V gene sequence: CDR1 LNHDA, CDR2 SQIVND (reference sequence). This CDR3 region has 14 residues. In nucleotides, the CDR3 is TGTGCCAGTAGTATCGGGGGAGTCGGAAACACCATATATTTT. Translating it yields CASSIGGVGNTIYF.

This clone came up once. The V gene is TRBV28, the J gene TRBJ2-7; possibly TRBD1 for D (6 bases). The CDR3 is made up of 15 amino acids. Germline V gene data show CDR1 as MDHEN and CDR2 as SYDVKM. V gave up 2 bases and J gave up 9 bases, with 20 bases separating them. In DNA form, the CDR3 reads TGTGCCAGCAGTTTACGGGTCAGGGGCTTTACTAGGCAGTACTTC. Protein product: CASSLRVRGFTRQYF. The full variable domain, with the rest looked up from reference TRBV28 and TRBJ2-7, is DVKVTQSSRYLVKRTGEKVFLECVQDMDHENMFWYRQDPGLGLRLIYFSYDVKMKEKGDIPEGYSVSREKKERFSLILESASTNQTSMYLCASSLRVRGFTRQYFGPGTRLTVT.

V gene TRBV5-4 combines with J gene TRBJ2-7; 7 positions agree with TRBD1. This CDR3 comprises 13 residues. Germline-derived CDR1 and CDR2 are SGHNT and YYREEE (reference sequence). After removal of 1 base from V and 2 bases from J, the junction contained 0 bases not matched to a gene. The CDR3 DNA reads TGTGCCAGCAGCTTGCAGGGGGCCTACGAGCAGTACTTC. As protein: CASSLQGAYEQYF.

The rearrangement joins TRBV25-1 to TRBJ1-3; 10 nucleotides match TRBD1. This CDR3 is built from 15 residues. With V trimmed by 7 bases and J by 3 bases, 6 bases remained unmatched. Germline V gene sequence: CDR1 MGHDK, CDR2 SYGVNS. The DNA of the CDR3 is TGTGCCAGCATCCAGACAGGGGGCGGTGGAAACACCATATATTTT. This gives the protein CASIQTGGGGNTIYF.

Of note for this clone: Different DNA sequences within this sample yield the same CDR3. Here the CDR3 DNA reads TGCGCCAGCAGCTTAGAAGGATACGAGCAGTACTTC. Its protein product is CASSLEGYEQYF. The chain employs TRBV5-1 and TRBJ2-7; unclear D gene. The CDR3 runs 12 residues. The ends were cut back, 2 bases at V and 4 bases at J, with 7 bases in the middle. The V gene's germline CDR1 is SGHRS and CDR2 YFSETQ.

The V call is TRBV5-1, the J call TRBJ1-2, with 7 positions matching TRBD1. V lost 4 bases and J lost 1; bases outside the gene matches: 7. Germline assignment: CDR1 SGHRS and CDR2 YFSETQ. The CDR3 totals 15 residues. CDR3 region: CASSPAGTVNYGYTF. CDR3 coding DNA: TGCGCCAGCAGCCCGGCAGGGACAGTTAACTATGGCTACACCTTC.

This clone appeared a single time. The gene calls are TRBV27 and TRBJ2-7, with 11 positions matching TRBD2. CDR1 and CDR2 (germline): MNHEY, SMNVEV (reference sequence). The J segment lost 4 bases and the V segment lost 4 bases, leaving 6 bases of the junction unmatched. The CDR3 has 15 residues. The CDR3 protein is CASSSTSGGLYEQYF. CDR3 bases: TGTGCCAGCAGTTCCACTAGCGGGGGATTATACGAGCAGTACTTC.

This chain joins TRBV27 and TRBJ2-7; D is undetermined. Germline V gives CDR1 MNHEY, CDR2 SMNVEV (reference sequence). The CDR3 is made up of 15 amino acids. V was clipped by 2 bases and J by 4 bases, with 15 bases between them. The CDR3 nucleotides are TGTGCCAGCAGTTTAAGAGGTCGGGTAGAGTACGAGCAGTACTTC. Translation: CASSLRGRVEYEQYF.

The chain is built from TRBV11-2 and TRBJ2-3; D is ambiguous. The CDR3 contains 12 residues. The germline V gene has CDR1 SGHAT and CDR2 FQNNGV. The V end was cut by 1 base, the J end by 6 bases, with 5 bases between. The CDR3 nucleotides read TGTGCCAGCAGCTTAGGGGGTGATACGCAGTATTTT. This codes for CASSLGGDTQYF.

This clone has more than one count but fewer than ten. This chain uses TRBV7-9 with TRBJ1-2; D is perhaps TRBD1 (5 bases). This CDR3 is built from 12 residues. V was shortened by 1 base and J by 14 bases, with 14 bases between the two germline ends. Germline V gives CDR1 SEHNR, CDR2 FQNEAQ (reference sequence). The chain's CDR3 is CASSLVGTRETF. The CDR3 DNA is TGTGCCAGCAGCTTAGTGGGCACCAGGGAAACCTTC.

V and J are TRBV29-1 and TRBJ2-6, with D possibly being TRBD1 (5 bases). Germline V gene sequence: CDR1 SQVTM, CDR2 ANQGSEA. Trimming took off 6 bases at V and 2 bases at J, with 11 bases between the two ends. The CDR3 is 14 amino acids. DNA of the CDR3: TGCAGCGTAGGACACGAACCTGGGGCCAACGTCCTGACTTTC. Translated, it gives CSVGHEPGANVLTF.

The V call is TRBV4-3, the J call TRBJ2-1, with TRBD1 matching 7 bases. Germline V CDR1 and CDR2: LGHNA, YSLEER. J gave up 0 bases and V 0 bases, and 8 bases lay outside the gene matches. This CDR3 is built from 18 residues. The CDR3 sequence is CASSQDISGGSSYNEQFF. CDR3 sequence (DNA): TGCGCCAGCAGCCAAGATATTTCAGGGGGATCCTCCTACAATGAGCAGTTCTTC.

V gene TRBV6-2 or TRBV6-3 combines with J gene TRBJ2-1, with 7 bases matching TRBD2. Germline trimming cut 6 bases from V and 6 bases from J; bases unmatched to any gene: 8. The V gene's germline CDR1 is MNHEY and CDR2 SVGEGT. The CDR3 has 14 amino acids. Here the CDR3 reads CASSSQGTINEQFF. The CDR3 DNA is TGTGCCAGCAGCTCCCAAGGGACTATCAATGAGCAGTTCTTC.

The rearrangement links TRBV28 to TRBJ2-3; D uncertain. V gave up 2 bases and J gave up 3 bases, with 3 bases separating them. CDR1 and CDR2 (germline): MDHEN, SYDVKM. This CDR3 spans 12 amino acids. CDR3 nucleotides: TGTGCCAGCAGTTTAGGGACAGATACGCAGTATTTT. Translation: CASSLGTDTQYF. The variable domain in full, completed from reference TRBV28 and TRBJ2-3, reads DVKVTQSSRYLVKRTGEKVFLECVQDMDHENMFWYRQDPGLGLRLIYFSYDVKMKEKGDIPEGYSVSREKKERFSLILESASTNQTSMYLCASSLGTDTQYFGPGTRLTVL.

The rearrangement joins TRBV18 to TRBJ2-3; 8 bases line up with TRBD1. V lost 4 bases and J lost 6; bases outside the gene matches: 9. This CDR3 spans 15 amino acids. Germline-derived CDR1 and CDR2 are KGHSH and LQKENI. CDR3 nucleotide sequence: TGTGCCAGCTCACGTACGGGACAGGCGGCGGATACGCAGTATTTT. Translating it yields CASSRTGQAADTQYF.

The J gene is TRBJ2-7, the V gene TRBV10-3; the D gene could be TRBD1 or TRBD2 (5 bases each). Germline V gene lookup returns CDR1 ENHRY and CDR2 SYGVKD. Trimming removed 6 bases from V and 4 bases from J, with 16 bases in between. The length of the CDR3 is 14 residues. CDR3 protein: CAIRDRDGPYEQYF. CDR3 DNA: TGTGCCATCAGAGACCGGGACGGCCCTTACGAGCAGTACTTC.

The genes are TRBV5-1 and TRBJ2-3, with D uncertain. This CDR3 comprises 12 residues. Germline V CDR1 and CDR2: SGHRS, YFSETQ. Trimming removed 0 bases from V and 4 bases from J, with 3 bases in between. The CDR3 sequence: CASSLGADTQYF. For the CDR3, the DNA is TGCGCCAGCAGCTTGGGGGCAGATACGCAGTATTTT. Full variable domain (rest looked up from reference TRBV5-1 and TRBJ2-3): KAGVTQTPRYLIKTRGQQVTLSCSPISGHRSVSWYQQTPGQGLQFLFEYFSETQRNKGNFPGRFSGRQFSNSRSEMNVSTLELGDSALYLCASSLGADTQYFGPGTRLTVL.

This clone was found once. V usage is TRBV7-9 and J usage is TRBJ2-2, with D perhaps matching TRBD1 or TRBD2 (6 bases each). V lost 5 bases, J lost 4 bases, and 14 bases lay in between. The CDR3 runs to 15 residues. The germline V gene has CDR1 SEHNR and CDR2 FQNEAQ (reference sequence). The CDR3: CASSLEGGTTGELFF. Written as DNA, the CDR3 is TGTGCCAGCAGCCTAGAGGGGGGAACCACCGGGGAGCTGTTTTTT. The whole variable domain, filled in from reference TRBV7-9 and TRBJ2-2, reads DTGVSQNPRHKITKRGQNVTFRCDPISEHNRLYWYRQTLGQGPEFLTYFQNEAQLEKSRLLSDRFSAERPKGSFSTLEIQRTEQGDSAMYLCASSLEGGTTGELFFGEGSRLTVL.

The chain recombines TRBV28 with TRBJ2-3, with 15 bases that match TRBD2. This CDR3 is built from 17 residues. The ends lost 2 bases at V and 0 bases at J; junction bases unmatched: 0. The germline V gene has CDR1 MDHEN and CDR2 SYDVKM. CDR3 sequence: CASSLGTSGGSTDTQYF. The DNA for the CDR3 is TGTGCCAGCAGTTTAGGGACTAGCGGGGGGAGCACAGATACGCAGTATTTT.

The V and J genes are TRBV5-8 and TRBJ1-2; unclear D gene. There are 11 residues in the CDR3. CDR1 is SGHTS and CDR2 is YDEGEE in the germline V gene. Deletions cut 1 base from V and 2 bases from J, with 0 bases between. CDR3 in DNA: TGTGCCAGCAGCTTGAACTATGGCTACACCTTC. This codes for CASSLNYGYTF. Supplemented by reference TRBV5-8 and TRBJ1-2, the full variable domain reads EAGVTQSPTHLIKTRGQQATLRCSPISGHTSVYWYQQALGLGLQFLLWYDEGEERNRGNFPPRFSGRQFPNYSSELNVNALELEDSALYLCASSLNYGYTFGSGTRLTVV.

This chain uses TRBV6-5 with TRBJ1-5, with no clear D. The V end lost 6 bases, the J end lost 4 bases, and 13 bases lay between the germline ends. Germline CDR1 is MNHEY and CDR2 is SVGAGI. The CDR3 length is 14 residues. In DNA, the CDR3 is TGTGCCAGCAGGGTGGGCCTAGGGAATCAGCCCCAGCATTTT. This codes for CASRVGLGNQPQHF.

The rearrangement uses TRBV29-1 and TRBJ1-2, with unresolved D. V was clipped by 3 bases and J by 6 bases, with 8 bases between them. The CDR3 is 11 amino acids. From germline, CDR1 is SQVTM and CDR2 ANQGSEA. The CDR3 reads CSVDGPDGYTF. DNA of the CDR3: TGCAGCGTTGACGGGCCTGATGGCTACACCTTC.